The source of this T cell receptor (beta chain) is a study of T-cell memory formation after mild COVID-19. Study-wide context: Clusters of TCRs were largely donor specific.

TCRdb called the 5' RACE reads again in MiXCR, with one record for every CDR3 protein. The sample includes 470,000 or so distinct CDR3 sequences, roughly 23% of them seen just once. Findings and limits, study-wide: Clones from the second wave (peaking day 37) had unconfirmed SARS-CoV-2 specificity. Later expanders leaned toward CD4+, whereas clones contracting from day 15 to 85 were balanced CD4/CD8.

This clonotype has a handful of counts. Its antigen remains unidentified. The CDR3 length is 14 residues. CDR1 is SGHDT and CDR2 is YYEEEE in the germline V gene. Trimming cost V 4 bases and J 8 bases, with 19 bases left between them. Material for sequencing was PBMCs or a T cell subset sorted from them (not recorded which). The V call is TRBV5-6, the J call TRBJ2-7; possible D gene TRBD1, 6 bases. The clonotype was recovered from an adult woman who had mild COVID-19 (a few samples of this study predate the infection). Cell type and time point are not known. CDR3 in DNA: TGTGCCAGCAGCGTAACAGGGCCCTCTATCCAGCAGTACTTC. Amino acids: CASSVTGPSIQQYF.